This T cell receptor beta chain comes out of a study of T cell responses to AZD1222 COVID-19 vaccine (dated by TCRdb to the early 2020s). Regarding the complete study: AZD1222 recipients whose second dose came at about 4 weeks and those whose second dose came at about 12 weeks were combined into one group, since spike-specific TCR depth and breadth did not differ between the two schedules. A total of 230 to 250 trial participants underwent TCR sequencing, of whom about 210 had received two doses of AZD1222 and roughly 26 had received two doses of the MenACWY control vaccine. Trial participants were enrolled by age into subgroups of 18-55, 56-69 and 70-plus years, and around 140, 26 and 57 TCR-sequenced participants, respectively, were included in these subgroups.

What this sample's time point label stands for: baseline before first vaccination. Vaccinee samples were obtained from the UK trials COV001 and COV002, which included a single-blind randomized controlled phase 2/3 trial of AZD1222 (ChAdOx1 nCoV-19) in healthy adults. Trial participant PBMC samples were collected at day 0 and day 28 after the second dose for TCRbeta chain sequencing. To note about this clone: The antigen this receptor binds is unknown. Base qualities were left out, and no much larger clone turns up one base away.

The junction carries 7 bases between V and J, which are trimmed by 2 bases and 3 bases respectively. The CDR3 measures 13 amino acids from cysteine to phenylalanine. Solely the CDR3 DNA is kept, with 39 bases framed from the first base. The CDR3 regions of human TCRbeta chains were subjected to immunosequencing. Per the source publication's procedure: Repertoire TCRs were matched against a reference library of SARS-CoV-2-specific TCRs generated with the MIRA antigen-specificity platform. Breadth was defined as the fraction of unique TCRs that were SARS-CoV-2-associated. Depth was defined as the fraction of total T cells that were SARS-CoV-2-associated. Each spike-specific TCR was assigned to its reactive spike region and to a CD4 or CD8 class using the MIRA data. Log10-transformed breadth and depth values were compared by one-way ANOVA with Sidak's multiple comparisons tests. TCRdb's version of the immuneACCESS table is confined to in-frame rearrangements and falls short of the full clone set. An unresolved V gene accounts for under half of the shortfall where checked; the remainder is of unknown origin. The V and J calls and clone size are taken from that table; D and trimming were inferred from the DNA. This sample lists 97,000 or so clones; roughly 83% were detected once. The ten largest account for about 15% of the sample.

Findings and caveats that apply to the study as a whole: In the small 56-69-year group, the increase in depth fell short of significance, most likely because of low power. Because no day 14 peak-response samples were available, the repertoires could be characterized only after the peak T cell response. Participants were mostly white British, with more females than males. The authors suggested clonal diversity may have been underestimated. After two AZD1222 doses, both the breadth and the depth of spike-specific TCRs were significantly higher than at day 0 and than in MenACWY recipients. Reportedly, almost half of the unique spike-specific TCRs recognized epitopes lying outside the regions that are mutated in the B.1.351 and B.1.1.7 variants. Only five to seven AZD1222 recipients were SARS-CoV-2 seropositive at baseline, limiting conclusions about previously exposed vaccinees. The vaccine-associated CD4 TCRs covered the entire spike protein, and the dominant responses fell in regions 160-218 and 743-854.

This specimen consisted of peripheral blood, obtained on day 0 of AZD1222 vaccination. The receptor comes from an adult in good health. Here the chain combines TRBV12-3 or TRBV12-4 and TRBJ1-1; the D gene remains uncertain. This receptor carries the CDR3 CASSLFLYTEAFF. The nucleotide sequence reads TGTGCCAGCAGTTTATTCCTGTACACTGAAGCTTTCTTT.